The sequence of this TCR beta chain was determined in a study of CD8+ T cells in alopecia areata. Study information: Treated patients received oral tofacitinib, 5 to 10 mg twice daily. A 6-month period off drug followed tofacitinib, which lasted 6 to 18 months.

Punch biopsies of lesional scalp, plus peripheral blood, were taken from alopecia areata patients. Study observations and caveats: More clonal than normal scalp was lesional scalp, particularly alopecia totalis/universalis.

Once RNA had been extracted, it was reverse transcribed into cDNA to act as the sequencing template. This table comes from immunoSEQ multiplex PCR, and its TCRdb copy is limited to in-frame clones, with some not included. Here the sample spans about 70,000 clones, about 44% being singletons. The ends were cut back, 7 bases at V and 2 bases at J, with 14 bases in the middle. CDR1 is ENHRY and CDR2 is SYGVKD in the germline V gene. This CDR3 region has 14 residues. This clone has only a few counts. Its antigen is still unknown. This TCR derives from a human donor with alopecia areata. The sample was CD8+ T cells sorted from blood, taken at week 0. The rearrangement joins TRBV10-3 to TRBJ1-2, with TRBD1 as a possible D gene (6 bases). The CDR3 DNA is TGTGCCATCACCGGGACACCGAGGAACTATGGCTACACCTTC. As protein: CAITGTPRNYGYTF.